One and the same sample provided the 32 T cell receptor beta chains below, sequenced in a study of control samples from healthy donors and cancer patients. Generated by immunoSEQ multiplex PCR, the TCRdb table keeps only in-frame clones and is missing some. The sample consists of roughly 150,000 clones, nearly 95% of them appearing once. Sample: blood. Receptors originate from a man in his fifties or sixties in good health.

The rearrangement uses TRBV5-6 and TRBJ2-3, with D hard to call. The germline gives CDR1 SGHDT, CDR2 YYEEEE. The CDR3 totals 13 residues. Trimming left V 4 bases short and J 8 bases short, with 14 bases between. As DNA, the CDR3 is TGTGCCAGCAGCGGGTCTAGTGTTGGTACGCAGTATTTT. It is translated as CASSGSSVGTQYF.

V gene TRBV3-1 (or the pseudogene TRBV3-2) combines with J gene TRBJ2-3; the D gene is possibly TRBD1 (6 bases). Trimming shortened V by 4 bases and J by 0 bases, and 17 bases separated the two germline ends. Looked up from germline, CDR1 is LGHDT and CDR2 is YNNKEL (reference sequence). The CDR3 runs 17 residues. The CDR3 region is CASSLPTGSPSTDTQYF. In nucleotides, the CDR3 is TGTGCCAGCAGCCTCCCTACAGGGTCCCCTAGCACAGATACGCAGTATTTT.

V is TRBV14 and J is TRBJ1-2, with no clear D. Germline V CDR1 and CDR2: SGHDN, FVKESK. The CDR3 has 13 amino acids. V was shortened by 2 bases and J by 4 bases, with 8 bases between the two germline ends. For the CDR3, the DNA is TGTGCCAGCAGCCAACCCAGGCTCTATGGCTACACCTTC. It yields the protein CASSQPRLYGYTF.

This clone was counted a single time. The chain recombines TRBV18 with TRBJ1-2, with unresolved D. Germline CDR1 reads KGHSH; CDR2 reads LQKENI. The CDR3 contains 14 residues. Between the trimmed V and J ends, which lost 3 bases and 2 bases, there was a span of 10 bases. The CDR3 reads CASSPVRENYGYTF. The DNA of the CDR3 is TGTGCCAGCTCACCCGTGCGGGAGAACTATGGCTACACCTTC.

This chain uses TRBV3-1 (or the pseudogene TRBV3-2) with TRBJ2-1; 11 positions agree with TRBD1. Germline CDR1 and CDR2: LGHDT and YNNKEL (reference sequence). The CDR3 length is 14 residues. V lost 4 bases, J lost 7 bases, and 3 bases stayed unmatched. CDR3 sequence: CASSPRDRGNEQFF. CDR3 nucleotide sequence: TGTGCCAGCAGCCCTCGGGACAGGGGGAATGAGCAGTTCTTC.

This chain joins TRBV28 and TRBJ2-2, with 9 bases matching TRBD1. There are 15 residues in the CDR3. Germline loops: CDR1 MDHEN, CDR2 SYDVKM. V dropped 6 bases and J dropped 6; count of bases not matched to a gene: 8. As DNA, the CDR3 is TGTGCCAGCAGCACCTGGACAGGGGACGCCGGGGAGCTGTTTTTT. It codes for CASSTWTGDAGELFF. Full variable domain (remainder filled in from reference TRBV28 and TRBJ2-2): DVKVTQSSRYLVKRTGEKVFLECVQDMDHENMFWYRQDPGLGLRLIYFSYDVKMKEKGDIPEGYSVSREKKERFSLILESASTNQTSMYLCASSTWTGDAGELFFGEGSRLTVL.

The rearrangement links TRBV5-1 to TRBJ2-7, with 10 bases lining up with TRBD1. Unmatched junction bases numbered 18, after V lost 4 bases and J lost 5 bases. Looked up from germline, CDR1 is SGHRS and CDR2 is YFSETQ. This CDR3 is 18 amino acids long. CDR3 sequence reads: CASSPNPLGGQGRDEQYF. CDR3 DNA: TGCGCCAGCAGCCCCAACCCCCTTGGGGGACAGGGGCGGGACGAGCAGTACTTC.

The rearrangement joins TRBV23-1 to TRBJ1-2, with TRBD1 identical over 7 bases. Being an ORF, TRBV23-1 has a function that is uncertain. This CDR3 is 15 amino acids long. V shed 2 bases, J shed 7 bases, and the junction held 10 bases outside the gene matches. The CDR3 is CASSQTKQGMGGYTF. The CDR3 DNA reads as TGCGCCAGCAGTCAAACAAAACAGGGGATGGGTGGCTACACCTTC.

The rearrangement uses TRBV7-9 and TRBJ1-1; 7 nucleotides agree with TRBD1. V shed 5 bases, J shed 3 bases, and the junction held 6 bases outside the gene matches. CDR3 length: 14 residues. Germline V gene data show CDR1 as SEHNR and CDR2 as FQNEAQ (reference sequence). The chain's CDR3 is CASSARQGDTEAFF. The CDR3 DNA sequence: TGTGCCAGCAGCGCTCGGCAGGGGGACACTGAAGCTTTCTTT.

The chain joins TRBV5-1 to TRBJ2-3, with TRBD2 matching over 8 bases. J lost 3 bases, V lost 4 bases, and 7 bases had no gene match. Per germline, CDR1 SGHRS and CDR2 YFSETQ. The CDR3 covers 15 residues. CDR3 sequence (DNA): TGCGCCAGCAGCCTCGCGACTAGCGAGACAGATACGCAGTATTTT. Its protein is CASSLATSETDTQYF.

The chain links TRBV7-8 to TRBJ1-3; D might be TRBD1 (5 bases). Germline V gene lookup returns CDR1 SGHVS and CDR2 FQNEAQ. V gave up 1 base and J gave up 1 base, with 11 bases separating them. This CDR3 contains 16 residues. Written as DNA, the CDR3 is TGTGCCAGCAGCTTAGTTTCGGCAGGGTCTGGAAACACCATATATTTT. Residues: CASSLVSAGSGNTIYF.

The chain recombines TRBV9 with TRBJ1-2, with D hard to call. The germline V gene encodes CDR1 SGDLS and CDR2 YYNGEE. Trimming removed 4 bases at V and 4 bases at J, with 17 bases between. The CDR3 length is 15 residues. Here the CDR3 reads CASSPAQSLPYGYTF. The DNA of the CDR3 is TGTGCCAGCAGCCCTGCTCAAAGCCTCCCCTATGGCTACACCTTC.

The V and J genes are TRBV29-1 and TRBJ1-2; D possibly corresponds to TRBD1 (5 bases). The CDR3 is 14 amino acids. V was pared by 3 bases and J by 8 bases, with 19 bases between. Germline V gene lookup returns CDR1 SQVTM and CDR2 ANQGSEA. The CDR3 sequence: CSVDPQGRGRGYTF. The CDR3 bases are TGCAGCGTTGACCCGCAGGGACGTGGTAGGGGCTACACCTTC. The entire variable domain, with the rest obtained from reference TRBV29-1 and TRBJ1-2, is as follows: SAVISQKPSRDICQRGTSLTIQCQVDSQVTMMFWYRQQPGQSLTLIATANQGSEATYESGFVIDKFPISRPNLTFSTLTVSNMSPEDSSIYLCSVDPQGRGRGYTFGSGTRLTVV.

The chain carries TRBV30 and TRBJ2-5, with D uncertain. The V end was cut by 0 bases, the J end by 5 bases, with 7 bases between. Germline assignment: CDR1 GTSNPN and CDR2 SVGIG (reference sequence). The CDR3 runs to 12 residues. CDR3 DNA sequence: TGTGCCTGGAGTGTAGGTGCGGAGACCCAGTACTTC. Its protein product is CAWSVGAETQYF.

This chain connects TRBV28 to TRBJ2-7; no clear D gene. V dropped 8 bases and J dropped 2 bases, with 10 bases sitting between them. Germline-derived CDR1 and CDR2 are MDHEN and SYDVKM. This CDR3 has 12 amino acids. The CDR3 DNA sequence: TGTGCCAGCGGATTAACCGCCTACGAGCAGTACTTC. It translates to CASGLTAYEQYF.

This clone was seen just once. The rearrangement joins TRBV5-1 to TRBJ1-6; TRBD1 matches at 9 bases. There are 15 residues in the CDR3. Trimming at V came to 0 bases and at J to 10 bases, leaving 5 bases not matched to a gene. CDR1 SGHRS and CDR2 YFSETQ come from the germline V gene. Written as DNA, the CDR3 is TGCGCCAGCAGCTTGGGGCCGGGACAGGGATCACCCCTCCACTTT. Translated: CASSLGPGQGSPLHF. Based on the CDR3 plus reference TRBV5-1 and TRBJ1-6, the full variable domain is KAGVTQTPRYLIKTRGQQVTLSCSPISGHRSVSWYQQTPGQGLQFLFEYFSETQRNKGNFPGRFSGRQFSNSRSEMNVSTLELGDSALYLCASSLGPGQGSPLHFGNGTRLTVT.

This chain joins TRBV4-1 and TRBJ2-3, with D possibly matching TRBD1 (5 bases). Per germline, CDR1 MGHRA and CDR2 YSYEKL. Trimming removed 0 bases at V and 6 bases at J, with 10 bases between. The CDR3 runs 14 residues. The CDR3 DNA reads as TGCGCCAGCAGCCAAGATGGGTCAGGGGATACGCAGTATTTT. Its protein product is CASSQDGSGDTQYF.

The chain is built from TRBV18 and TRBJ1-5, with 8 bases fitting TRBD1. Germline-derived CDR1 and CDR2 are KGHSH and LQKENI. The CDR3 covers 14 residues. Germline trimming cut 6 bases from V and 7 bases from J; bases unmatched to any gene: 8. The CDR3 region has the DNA TGTGCCAGCTCGCAGACAGGGGAACGCCAGCCCCAGCATTTT. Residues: CASSQTGERQPQHF. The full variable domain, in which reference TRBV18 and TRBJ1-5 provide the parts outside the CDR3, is NAGVMQNPRHLVRRRGQEARLRCSPMKGHSHVYWYRQLPEEGLKFMVYLQKENIIDESGMPKERFSAEFPKEGPSILRIQQVVRGDSAAYFCASSQTGERQPQHFGDGTRLSIL.

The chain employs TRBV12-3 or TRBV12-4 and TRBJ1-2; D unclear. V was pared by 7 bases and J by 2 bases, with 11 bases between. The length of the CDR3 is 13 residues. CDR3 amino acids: CASTISANYGYTF. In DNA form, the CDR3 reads TGTGCCAGCACCATCTCAGCAAACTATGGCTACACCTTC.

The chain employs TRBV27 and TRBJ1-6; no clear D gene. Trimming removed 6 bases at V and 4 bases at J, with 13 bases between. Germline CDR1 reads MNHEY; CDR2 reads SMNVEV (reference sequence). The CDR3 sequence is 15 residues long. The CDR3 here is CASRLIQRYNSPLHF. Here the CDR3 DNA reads TGTGCCAGCAGGCTGATACAGCGTTATAATTCACCCCTCCACTTT.

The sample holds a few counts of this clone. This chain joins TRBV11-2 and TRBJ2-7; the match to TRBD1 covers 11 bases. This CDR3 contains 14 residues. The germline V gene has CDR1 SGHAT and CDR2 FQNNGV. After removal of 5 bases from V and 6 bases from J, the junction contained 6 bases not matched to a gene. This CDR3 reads CASSNQGQGGEQYF. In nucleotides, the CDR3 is TGTGCCAGCAGCAATCAGGGACAGGGGGGCGAGCAGTACTTC.

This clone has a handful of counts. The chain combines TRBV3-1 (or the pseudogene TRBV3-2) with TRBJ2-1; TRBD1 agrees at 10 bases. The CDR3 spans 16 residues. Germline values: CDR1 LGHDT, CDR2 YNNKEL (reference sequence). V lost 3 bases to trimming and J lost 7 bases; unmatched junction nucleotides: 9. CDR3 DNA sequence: TGTGCCAGCAGCCATACCGGGACAGGGGCGAGAAATGAGCAGTTCTTC. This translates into CASSHTGTGARNEQFF.

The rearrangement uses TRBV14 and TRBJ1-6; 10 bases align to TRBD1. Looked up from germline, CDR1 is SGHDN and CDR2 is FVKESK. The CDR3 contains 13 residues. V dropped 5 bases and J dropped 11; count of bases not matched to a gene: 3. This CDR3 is CASSSDRGTPLHF. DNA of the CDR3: TGTGCCAGCAGCTCGGACAGGGGGACACCCCTCCACTTT.

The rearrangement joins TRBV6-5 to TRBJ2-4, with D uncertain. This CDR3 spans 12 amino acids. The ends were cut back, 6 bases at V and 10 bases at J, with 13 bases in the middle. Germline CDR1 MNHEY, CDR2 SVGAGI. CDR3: CASSSDTKIQYF. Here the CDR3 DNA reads TGTGCCAGCAGCTCCGACACTAAAATTCAGTACTTC.

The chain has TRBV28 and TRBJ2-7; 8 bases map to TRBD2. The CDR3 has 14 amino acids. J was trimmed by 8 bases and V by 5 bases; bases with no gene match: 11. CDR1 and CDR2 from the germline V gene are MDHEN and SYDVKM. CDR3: CASSPLAGLGKQYF. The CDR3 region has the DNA TGTGCCAGCAGTCCGTTAGCGGGACTTGGGAAGCAGTACTTC.

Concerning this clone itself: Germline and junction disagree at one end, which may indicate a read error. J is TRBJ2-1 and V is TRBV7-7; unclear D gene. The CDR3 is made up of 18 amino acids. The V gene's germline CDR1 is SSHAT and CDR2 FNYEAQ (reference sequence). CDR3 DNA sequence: TGTGCTAGCAGCCCCTTCTTGACGGGCGTTATTCAATACAATGAGCAGTTCTTC. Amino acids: CASSPFLTGVIQYNEQFF. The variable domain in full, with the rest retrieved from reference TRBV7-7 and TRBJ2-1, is GAGVSQSPRYKVTKRGQDVTLRCDPISSHATLYWYQQALGQGPEFLTYFNYEAQPDKSGLPSDRFSAERPEGSISTLTIQRTEQRDSAMYRCASSPFLTGVIQYNEQFFGPGTRLTVL.

As DNA, the CDR3 is TGTGCCAGCAGCCAAACAGGGTACTATGGCTACACCTTC. This translates into CASSQTGYYGYTF. The chain combines TRBV3-1 (or the pseudogene TRBV3-2) with TRBJ1-2, with D tentatively TRBD1 (6 bases). Germline CDR1 reads LGHDT; CDR2 reads YNNKEL (reference sequence). This CDR3 has 13 residues. The V and J ends lost 2 bases and 3 bases respectively, with 7 bases between them.

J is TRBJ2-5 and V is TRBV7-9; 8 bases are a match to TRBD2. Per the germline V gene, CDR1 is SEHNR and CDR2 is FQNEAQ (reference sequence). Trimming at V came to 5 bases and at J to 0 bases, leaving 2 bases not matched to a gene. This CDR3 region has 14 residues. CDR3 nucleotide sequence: TGTGCCAGCAGCATACTAGCGGACCAAGAGACCCAGTACTTC. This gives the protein CASSILADQETQYF.

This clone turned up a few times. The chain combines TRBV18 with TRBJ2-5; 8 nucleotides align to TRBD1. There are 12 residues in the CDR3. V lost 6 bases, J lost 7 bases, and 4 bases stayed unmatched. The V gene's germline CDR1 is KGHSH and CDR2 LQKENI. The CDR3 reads CASSDRAGTQYF. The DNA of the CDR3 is TGTGCCAGCTCGGACAGGGCTGGGACCCAGTACTTC. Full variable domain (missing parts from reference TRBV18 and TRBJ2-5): NAGVMQNPRHLVRRRGQEARLRCSPMKGHSHVYWYRQLPEEGLKFMVYLQKENIIDESGMPKERFSAEFPKEGPSILRIQQVVRGDSAAYFCASSDRAGTQYFGPGTRLLVL.

DNA of the CDR3: TGTGCCAGCAGAGGTTTTGGGGAGACCCAGTACTTC. Protein product: CASRGFGETQYF. The chain employs TRBV2 and TRBJ2-5; D gene ambiguous. Trimming removed 6 bases from V and 5 bases from J, with 10 bases in between. The CDR3 has 12 residues. Germline CDR1 and CDR2: SNHLY and FYNNEI.

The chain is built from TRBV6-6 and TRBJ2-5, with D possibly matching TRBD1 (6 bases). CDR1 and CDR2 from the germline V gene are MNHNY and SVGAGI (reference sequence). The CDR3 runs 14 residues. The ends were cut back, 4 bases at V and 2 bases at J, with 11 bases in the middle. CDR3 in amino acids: CASSFTGPQETQYF. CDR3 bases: TGTGCCAGCAGTTTCACAGGGCCGCAAGAGACCCAGTACTTC.

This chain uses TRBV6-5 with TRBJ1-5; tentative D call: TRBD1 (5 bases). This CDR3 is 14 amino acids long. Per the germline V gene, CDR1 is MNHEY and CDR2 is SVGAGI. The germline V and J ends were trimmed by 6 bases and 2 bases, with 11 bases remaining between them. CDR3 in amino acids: CASSPGWGNQPQHF. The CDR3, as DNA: TGTGCCAGCAGCCCAGGGTGGGGCAATCAGCCCCAGCATTTT.